Sequencing of this TCR beta chain was carried out in a study of T cell repertoires in cytomegalovirus infection. On the study more broadly: The study used recently identified HLA-C-restricted and well-studied HLA-B-restricted CMV epitopes. The study, taken as a whole, reports: Ex vivo, HLA-C-restricted CMV-specific TCR beta clonotypes prevailed over the rest of the response.

In TCRdb, the reads were re-called with MiXCR into one record per CDR3 protein. The sample lists around 540,000 distinct CDR3 sequences; 30% to 40% were seen once. A few counts support this clonotype. Its antigen is as yet unknown. Sequenced material: cultured PBMCs, taken from culture after CMV antigen stimulation. The clonotype originates from a human donor in good health (CMV status not recorded). Some clones in this sample may be carry-over from other donors' samples.

Here the CDR3 DNA reads TGCGCCAGCAGCCAAGGTTCCCCAGGGGGCTACGAGCAGTACTTC. It translates to CASSQGSPGGYEQYF. V gene TRBV4-3 combines with J gene TRBJ2-7; 7 bases agree with TRBD1. This CDR3 comprises 15 residues. Per germline, CDR1 LGHNA and CDR2 YSLEER. Trimming at V came to 1 base and at J to 3 bases, leaving 6 bases not matched to a gene.